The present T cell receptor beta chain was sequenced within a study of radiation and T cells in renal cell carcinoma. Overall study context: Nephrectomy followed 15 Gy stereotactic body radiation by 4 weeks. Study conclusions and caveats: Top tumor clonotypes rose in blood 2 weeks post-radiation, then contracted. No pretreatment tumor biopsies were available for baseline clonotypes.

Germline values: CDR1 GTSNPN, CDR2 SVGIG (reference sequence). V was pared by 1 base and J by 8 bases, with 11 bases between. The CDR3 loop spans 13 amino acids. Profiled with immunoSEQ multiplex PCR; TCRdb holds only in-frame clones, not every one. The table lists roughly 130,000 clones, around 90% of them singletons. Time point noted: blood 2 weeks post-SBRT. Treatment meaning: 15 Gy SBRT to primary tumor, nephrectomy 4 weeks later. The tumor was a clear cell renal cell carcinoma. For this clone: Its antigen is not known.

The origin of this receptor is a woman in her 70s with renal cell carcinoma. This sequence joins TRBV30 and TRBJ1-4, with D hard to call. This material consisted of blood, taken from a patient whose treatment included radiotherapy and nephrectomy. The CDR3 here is CAWSGGRGEKLFF. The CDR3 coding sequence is TGTGCCTGGAGTGGAGGGAGAGGGGAAAAACTGTTTTTT.